Listed here is a single TCR beta chain. The data are from a study of Ad26.COV2.S vaccination and SARS-CoV-2 variants. Between the trimmed V and J ends, which lost 8 bases and 3 bases, there was a span of 11 bases. Germline loops: CDR1 MNHEY, CDR2 SVGAGI. The length of the CDR3 is 14 residues. Treatment denoted: 15 to 20 received Ad26.COV2.S at low or high dose, single or two shots; several received placebo; per-sample allocation not given. Specimens were obtained on day 63 following the first vaccine or placebo injection. The assay was immunoSEQ multiplex PCR, and TCRdb's table has in-frame clones only and misses some. The sample contains about 680,000 clones, 80% to 90% of which appear only once.

This TCR was sampled from a person aged 18-60 years who received the Ad26.COV2.S COVID-19 vaccine or a placebo. The gene calls are TRBV6-5 and TRBJ1-6, with D uncertain. Sequenced material: peripheral blood, taken in a trial of Ad26.COV2.S vaccine versus placebo. The CDR3 here is CASRRANYNSPLHF. The CDR3 region has the DNA TGTGCCAGCCGGAGGGCTAACTATAATTCACCCCTCCACTTT.